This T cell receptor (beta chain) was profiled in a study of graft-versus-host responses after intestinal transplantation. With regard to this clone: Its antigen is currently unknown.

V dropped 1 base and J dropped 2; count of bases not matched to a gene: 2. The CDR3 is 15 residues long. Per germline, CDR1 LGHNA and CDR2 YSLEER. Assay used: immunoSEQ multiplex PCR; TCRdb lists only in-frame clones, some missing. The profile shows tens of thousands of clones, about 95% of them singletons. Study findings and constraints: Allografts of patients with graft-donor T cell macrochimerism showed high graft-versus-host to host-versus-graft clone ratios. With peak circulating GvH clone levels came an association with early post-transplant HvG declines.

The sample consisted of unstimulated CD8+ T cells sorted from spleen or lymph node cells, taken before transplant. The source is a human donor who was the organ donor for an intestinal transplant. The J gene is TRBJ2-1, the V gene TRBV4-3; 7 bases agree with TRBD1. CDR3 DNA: TGCGCCAGCAGCCAAGGACAGGGAACCTACAATGAGCAGTTCTTC. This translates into CASSQGQGTYNEQFF.